This T cell receptor beta chain was captured in a study of cytomegalovirus exposure and HLA in healthy donors. Comment on this clone: The antigen is not known.

Overall study results and limits: Researchers reported in a later analysis that a missense DCLRE1C variant was tied to TCR beta V- and J-gene trimming. Reportedly, HLA-A and HLA-B alleles of most subjects were accurately predicted from TCR beta. HLA allele associations emerged for some 16,000 TCR beta sequences in a later analysis, at 0.05 false discovery rate.

CDR1 is SGDLS, CDR2 YYNGEE, per germline. This CDR3 is 17 amino acids long. J lost 2 bases, V lost 3 bases, and 4 bases had no gene match. The PCR used 60 Vbeta and 13 Jbeta primers. TCRdb keeps only in-frame clones here, not all; method: immunoSEQ multiplex PCR. Listed are about 140,000 clones; 2% to 3% falls within the top ten. The sequence was obtained from a man aged 40-50 years in good health and CMV-seronegative. The V call is TRBV9, the J call TRBJ2-1; 14 nucleotides line up with TRBD2. The sample taken for sequencing was PBMCs. This CDR3 reads CASSEGTSGGPYNEQFF. CDR3 DNA: TGTGCCAGCAGCGAAGGGACTAGCGGGGGACCCTACAATGAGCAGTTCTTC.